This TCR beta chain was captured by sequencing in a study of neoadjuvant anti-PD-1 for oral cavity cancer. Unmatched junction bases numbered 4, after V lost 6 bases and J lost 3 bases. The CDR3 consists of 15 residues. The germline V gene encodes CDR1 ENHRY and CDR2 SYGVKD. Regarding the study as a whole: Pretreatment Treg/Th17 ratio correlated inversely with post-treatment tumor clonality. Only a few patients per response group were TCR-analyzed; validation needed. After neoadjuvant nivolumab, PBMC T cell clonality was significantly higher in non-responders than responders.

This clone was seen a single time. Its target is not known. Method: immunoSEQ multiplex PCR; TCRdb's copy keeps in-frame clones and lacks some. The data show under 85,000 clones, under 90% seen once. This sequence joins TRBV10-3 and TRBJ2-2, with 10 positions matching TRBD2. This specimen was PBMCs, taken before nivolumab (anti-PD-1) treatment. This TCR was recovered from a person aged 40 to 85 with oral cavity squamous cell carcinoma. The CDR3 DNA reads as TGTGCCATCAGGGAAGGACTAGCGGACACCGGGGAGCTGTTTTTT. As protein: CAIREGLADTGELFF.